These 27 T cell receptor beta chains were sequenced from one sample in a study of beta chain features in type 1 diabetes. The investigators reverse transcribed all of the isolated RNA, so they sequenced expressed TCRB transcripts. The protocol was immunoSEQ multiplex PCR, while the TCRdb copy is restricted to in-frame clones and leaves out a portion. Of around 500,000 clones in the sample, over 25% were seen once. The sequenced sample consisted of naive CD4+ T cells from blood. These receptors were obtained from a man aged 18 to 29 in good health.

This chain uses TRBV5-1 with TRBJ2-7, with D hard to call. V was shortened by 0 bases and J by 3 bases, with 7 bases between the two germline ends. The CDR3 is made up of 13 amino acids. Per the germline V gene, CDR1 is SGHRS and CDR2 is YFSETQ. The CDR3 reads CASSLEGFYEQYF. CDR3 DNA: TGCGCCAGCAGCTTGGAGGGCTTCTACGAGCAGTACTTC.

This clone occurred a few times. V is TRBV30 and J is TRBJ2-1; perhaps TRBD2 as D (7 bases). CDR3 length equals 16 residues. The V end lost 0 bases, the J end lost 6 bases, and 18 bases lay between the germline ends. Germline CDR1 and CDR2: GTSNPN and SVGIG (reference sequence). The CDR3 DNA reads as TGTGCCTGGAGTGTACGAGGGGGGAGCGGGACCAATGAGCAGTTCTTC. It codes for CAWSVRGGSGTNEQFF. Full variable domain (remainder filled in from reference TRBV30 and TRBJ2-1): SQTIHQWPATLVQPVGSPLSLECTVEGTSNPNLYWYRQAAGRGLQLLFYSVGIGQISSEVPQNLSASRPQDRQFILSSKKLLLSDSGFYLCAWSVRGGSGTNEQFFGPGTRLTVL.

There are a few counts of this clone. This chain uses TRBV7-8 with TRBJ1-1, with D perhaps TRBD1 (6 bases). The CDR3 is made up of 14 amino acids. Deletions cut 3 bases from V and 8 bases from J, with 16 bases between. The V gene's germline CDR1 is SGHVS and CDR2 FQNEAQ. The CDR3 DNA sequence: TGTGCCAGCAGCTTTCGCAGTCAGGGGCCCGAAGCTTTCTTT. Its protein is CASSFRSQGPEAFF.

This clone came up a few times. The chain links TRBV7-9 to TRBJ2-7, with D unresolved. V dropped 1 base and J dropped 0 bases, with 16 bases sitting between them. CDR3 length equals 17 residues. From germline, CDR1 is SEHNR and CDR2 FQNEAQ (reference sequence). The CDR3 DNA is TGTGCCAGCAGCTTAGGTCTTTGGGCGCTAAGCTCCTACGAGCAGTACTTC. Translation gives CASSLGLWALSSYEQYF.

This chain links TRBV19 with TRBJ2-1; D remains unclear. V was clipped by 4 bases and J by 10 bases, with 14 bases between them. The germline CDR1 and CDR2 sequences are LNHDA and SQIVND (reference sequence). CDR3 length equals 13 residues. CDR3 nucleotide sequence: TGTGCCAGTAGTACCGTCGGCGGAAACGAGCAGTTCTTC. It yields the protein CASSTVGGNEQFF. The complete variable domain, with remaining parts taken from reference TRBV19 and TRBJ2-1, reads DGGITQSPKYLFRKEGQNVTLSCEQNLNHDAMYWYRQDPGQGLRLIYYSQIVNDFQKGDIAEGYSVSREKKESFPLTVTSAQKNPTAFYLCASSTVGGNEQFFGPGTRLTVL.

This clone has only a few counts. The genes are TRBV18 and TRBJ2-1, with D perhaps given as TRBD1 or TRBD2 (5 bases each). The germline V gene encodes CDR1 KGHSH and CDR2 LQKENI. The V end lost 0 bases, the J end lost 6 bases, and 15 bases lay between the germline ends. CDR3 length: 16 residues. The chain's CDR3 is CASSPPGRPRGNEQFF. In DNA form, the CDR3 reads TGTGCCAGCTCACCACCGGGACGGCCCCGCGGCAATGAGCAGTTCTTC.

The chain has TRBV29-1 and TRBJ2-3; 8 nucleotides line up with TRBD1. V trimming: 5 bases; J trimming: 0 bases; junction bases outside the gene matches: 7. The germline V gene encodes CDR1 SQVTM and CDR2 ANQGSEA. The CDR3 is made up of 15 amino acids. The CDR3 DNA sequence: TGCAGCGTTTGGGGGACAGGCCGCAGCACAGATACGCAGTATTTT. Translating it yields CSVWGTGRSTDTQYF.

The DNA of the CDR3 is TGTGCCTTTGGGGGACAGTGGGACTATGGCTACACCTTC. This gives the protein CAFGGQWDYGYTF. The chain links TRBV30 to TRBJ1-2; 7 positions agree with TRBD1. The ends lost 7 bases at V and 3 bases at J; junction bases unmatched: 8. The CDR3 is 13 residues long. CDR1 and CDR2 (germline): GTSNPN, SVGIG (reference sequence).

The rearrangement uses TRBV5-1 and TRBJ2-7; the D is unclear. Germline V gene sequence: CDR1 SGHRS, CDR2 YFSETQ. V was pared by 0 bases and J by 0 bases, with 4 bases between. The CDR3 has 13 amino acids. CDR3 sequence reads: CASSLDNSYEQYF. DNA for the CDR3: TGCGCCAGCAGCTTGGACAACTCCTACGAGCAGTACTTC.

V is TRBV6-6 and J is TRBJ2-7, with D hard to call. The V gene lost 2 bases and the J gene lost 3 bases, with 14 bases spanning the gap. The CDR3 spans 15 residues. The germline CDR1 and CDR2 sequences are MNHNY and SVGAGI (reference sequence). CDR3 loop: CASSYGPLGGYEQYF. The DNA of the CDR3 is TGTGCCAGCAGTTACGGCCCCCTCGGTGGCTACGAGCAGTACTTC.

The CDR3 nucleotides are TGTGCCAGCAGCACCCTGACAGGGGGCTTCGGTCAGCCCCAGCATTTT. It encodes CASSTLTGGFGQPQHF. The chain carries TRBV5-6 and TRBJ1-5, with 10 bases lining up with TRBD1. Trimming took 4 bases from V and 6 from J; bases not matched to a gene: 10. CDR3 length equals 16 residues. Germline CDR1 SGHDT, CDR2 YYEEEE.

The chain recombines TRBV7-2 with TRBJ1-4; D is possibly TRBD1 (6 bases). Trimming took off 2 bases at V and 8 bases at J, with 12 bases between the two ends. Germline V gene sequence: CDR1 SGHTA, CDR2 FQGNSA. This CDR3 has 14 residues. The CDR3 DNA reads TGTGCCAGCAGCTTAAGGGGGACCGCCGAAAAACTGTTTTTT. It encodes CASSLRGTAEKLFF.

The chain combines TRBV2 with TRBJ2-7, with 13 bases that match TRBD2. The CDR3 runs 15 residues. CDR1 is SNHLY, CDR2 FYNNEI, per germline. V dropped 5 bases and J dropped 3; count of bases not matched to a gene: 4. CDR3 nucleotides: TGTGCCAGCAGTCCGGGACTAGCGGGAATCTACGAGCAGTACTTC. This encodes CASSPGLAGIYEQYF.

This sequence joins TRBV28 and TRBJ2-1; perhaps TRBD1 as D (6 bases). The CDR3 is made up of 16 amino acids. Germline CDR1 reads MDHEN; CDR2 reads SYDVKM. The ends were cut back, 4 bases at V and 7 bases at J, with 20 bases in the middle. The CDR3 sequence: CASSSTYRVFGNEQFF. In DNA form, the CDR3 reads TGTGCCAGCAGTTCAACATACAGGGTCTTTGGGAATGAGCAGTTCTTC. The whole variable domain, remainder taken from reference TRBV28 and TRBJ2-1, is DVKVTQSSRYLVKRTGEKVFLECVQDMDHENMFWYRQDPGLGLRLIYFSYDVKMKEKGDIPEGYSVSREKKERFSLILESASTNQTSMYLCASSSTYRVFGNEQFFGPGTRLTVL.

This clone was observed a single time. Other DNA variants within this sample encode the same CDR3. In DNA form, the CDR3 reads TGTGCCAGCAGCGTAGGGGTGGCCTACGAGCAGTACTTC. Translating it yields CASSVGVAYEQYF. The V gene is TRBV9, the J gene TRBJ2-7; D unresolved. Looked up from germline, CDR1 is SGDLS and CDR2 is YYNGEE. The CDR3 consists of 13 residues. V gave up 0 bases and J gave up 2 bases, with 6 bases separating them.

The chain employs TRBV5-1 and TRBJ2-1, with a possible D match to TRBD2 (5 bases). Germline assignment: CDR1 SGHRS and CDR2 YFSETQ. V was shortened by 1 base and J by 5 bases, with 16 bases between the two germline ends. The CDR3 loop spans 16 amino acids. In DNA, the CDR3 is TGCGCCAGCAGCTTGTCCCCCAGCGGAGGCAACAATGAGCAGTTCTTC. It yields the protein CASSLSPSGGNNEQFF.

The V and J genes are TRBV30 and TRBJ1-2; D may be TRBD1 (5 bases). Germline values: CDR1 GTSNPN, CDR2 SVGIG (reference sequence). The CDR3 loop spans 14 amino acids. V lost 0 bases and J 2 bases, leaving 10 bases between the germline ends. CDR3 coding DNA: TGTGCCTGGAGTGTAAGAGGGACCAACTATGGCTACACCTTC. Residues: CAWSVRGTNYGYTF.

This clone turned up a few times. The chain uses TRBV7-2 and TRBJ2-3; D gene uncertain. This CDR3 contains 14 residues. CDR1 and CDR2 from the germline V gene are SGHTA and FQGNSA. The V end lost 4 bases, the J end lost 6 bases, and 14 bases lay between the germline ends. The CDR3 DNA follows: TGTGCCAGCAGCTCGTTTGCGGCCGGCGATACGCAGTATTTT. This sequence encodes CASSSFAAGDTQYF.

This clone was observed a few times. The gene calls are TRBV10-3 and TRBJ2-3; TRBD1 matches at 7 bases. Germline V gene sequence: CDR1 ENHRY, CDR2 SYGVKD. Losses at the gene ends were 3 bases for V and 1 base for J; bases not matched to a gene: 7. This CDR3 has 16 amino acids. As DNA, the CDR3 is TGTGCCATCAGTGACAGGACAGGAGCCGGCACAGATACGCAGTATTTT. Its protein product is CAISDRTGAGTDTQYF.

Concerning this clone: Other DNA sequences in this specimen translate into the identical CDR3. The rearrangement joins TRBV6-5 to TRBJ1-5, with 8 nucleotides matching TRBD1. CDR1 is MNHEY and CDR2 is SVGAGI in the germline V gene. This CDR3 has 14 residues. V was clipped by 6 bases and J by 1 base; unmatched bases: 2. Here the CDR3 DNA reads TGTGCCAGCAGGAGGACAGGGAGCAATCAGCCCCAGCATTTT. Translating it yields CASRRTGSNQPQHF.

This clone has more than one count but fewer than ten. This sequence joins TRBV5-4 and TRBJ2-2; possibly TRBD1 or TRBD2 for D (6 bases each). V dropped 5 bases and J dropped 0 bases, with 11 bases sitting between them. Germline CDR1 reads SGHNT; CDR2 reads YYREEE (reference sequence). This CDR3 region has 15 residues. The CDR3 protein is CASSMGGPNTGELFF. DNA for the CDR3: TGTGCCAGCAGTATGGGGGGCCCGAACACCGGGGAGCTGTTTTTT.

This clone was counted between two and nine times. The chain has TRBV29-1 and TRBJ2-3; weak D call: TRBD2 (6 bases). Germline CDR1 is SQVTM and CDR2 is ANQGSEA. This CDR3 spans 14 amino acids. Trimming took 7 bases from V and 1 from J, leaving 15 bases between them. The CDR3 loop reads CSALPLARTDTQYF. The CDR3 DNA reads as TGCAGCGCCCTACCTCTAGCGCGCACAGATACGCAGTATTTT.

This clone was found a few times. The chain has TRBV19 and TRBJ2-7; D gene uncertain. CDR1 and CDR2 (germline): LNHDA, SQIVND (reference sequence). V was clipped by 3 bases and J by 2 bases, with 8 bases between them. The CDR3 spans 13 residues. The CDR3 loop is CASSIDGAYEQYF. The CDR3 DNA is TGTGCCAGTAGTATTGACGGAGCCTACGAGCAGTACTTC.

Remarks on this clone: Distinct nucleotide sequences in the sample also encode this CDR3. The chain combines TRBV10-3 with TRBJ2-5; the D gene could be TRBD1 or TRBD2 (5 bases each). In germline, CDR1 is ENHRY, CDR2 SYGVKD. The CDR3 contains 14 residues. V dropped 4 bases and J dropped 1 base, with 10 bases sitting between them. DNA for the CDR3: TGTGCCATCAGTGTGGCAGGGACCCAAGAGACCCAGTACTTC. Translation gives CAISVAGTQETQYF.

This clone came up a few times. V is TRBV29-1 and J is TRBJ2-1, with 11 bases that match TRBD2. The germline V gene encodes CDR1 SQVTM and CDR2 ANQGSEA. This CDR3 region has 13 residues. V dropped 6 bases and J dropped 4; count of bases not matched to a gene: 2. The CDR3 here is CSVLAGVYNEQFF. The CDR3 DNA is TGCAGCGTACTAGCGGGAGTATACAATGAGCAGTTCTTC.

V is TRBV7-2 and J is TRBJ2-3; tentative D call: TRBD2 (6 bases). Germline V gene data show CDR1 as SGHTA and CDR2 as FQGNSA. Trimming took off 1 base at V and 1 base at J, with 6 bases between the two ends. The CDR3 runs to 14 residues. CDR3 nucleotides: TGTGCCAGCAGCTTAGTAGCGGGCACAGATACGCAGTATTTT. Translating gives CASSLVAGTDTQYF.

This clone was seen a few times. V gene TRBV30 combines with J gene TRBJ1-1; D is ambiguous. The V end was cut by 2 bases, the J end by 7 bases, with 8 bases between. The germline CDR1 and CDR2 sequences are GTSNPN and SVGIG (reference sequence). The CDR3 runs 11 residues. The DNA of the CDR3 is TGTGCCTGGAGTTCCCGGGTTGAAGCTTTCTTT. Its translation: CAWSSRVEAFF. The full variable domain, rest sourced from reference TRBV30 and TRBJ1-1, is SQTIHQWPATLVQPVGSPLSLECTVEGTSNPNLYWYRQAAGRGLQLLFYSVGIGQISSEVPQNLSASRPQDRQFILSSKKLLLSDSGFYLCAWSSRVEAFFGQGTRLTVV.